A selection of T cell receptor beta chains follows, all from one sample in a study of immune evolution from preneoplasia to lung adenocarcinoma. The protocol was immunoSEQ multiplex PCR, while the TCRdb copy is restricted to in-frame clones and leaves out a portion. The data hold some 15,000 clones, with around 84% observed a single time. The sample consisted of FFPE minimally invasive lung adenocarcinoma tissue. The receptors stem from a person aged 55-80 years with lung adenocarcinoma. CDR3s include the opening cysteine and the closing phenylalanine or tryptophan. A D gene is named only where the DNA matches it firmly. Clone size is shown for a subset of rows, as once, few, many or a class of expanded clone.

v_gene	abundance	len	j_gene	d_gene	CDR3nt	CDR3aa
TRBV11-3	-	13	TRBJ2-5	-	TGTGCCAGCAGCCCCGGAGCAGGGGAGACCCAGTACTTC	CASSPGAGETQYF
TRBV18	-	16	TRBJ2-3	TRBD2	TGTGCCAGCTCACCAAATAGCGGGGGTTTTGCAGATACGCAGTATTTT	CASSPNSGGFADTQYF
TRBV11-2	-	14	TRBJ1-4	TRBD1	TGTGCCAGCAGCGCCGGACAGGGATTTGAAAAACTGTTTTTT	CASSAGQGFEKLFF
TRBV5-6	few	12	TRBJ1-2	-	TGTGCCAGCAGGTGGGGGCGCTATGGCTACACCTTC	CASRWGRYGYTF
TRBV2	-	12	TRBJ1-2	-	TGTGCCAGCAGTGGGGGGGCGGGCGGCTACACCTTC	CASSGGAGGYTF
TRBV7-2	-	13	TRBJ1-1	-	TGTGCCAGCAGCCCCCAGGCAGGCACTGAAGCTTTCTTT	CASSPQAGTEAFF
TRBV11-2	-	18	TRBJ2-5	-	TGTGCCAGCAGCCCCGTGGGCGTGGTCGGGGGACTGGAGGAGACCCAGTACTTC	CASSPVGVVGGLEETQYF
TRBV30	-	14	TRBJ1-1	-	TGTGCCTGGAGTGTAAAGGCAGCCTACACTGAAGCTTTCTTT	CAWSVKAAYTEAFF
TRBV27	-	13	TRBJ1-5	-	TGTGCCAGCAGTGCTAATAGCAATCAGCCCCAGCATTTT	CASSANSNQPQHF
TRBV4-3	-	15	TRBJ2-5	-	TGCGCCAGCAGCCCCGGGTACTCATTGCAAGAGACCCAGTACTTC	CASSPGYSLQETQYF
TRBV11-2	-	18	TRBJ2-3	-	TGTGCCAGCAGCTTAGGGCCGGATGGATTATCTAGCACAGATACGCAGTATTTT	CASSLGPDGLSSTDTQYF
TRBV30	-	17	TRBJ2-2	-	TGTGCCTGGAGTGCAAGGCCCCCTCTTAGATACACCGGGGAGCTGTTTTTT	CAWSARPPLRYTGELFF
TRBV6-5	-	14	TRBJ2-3	-	TGTGCCAGCAGTTCGAGCCAACCCGCAGATACGCAGTATTTT	CASSSSQPADTQYF
TRBV5-1	-	13	TRBJ1-6	-	TGCGCCAGCAGGGAAGAACATAATTCACCCCTCCACTTT	CASREEHNSPLHF
TRBV6-6	once	15	TRBJ1-1	-	TGTGCCAGCAACCAGGGTACTTTGGATCCAGCCGTGGCTTTCTTT	CASNQGTLDPAVAFF
TRBV2	-	12	TRBJ2-3	-	TGTGCCAGCAGTGAACAGGGGCGATCACAGTATTTT	CASSEQGRSQYF
TRBV7-9	-	14	TRBJ2-7	-	TGTGCCAGCAGCTTAGACTCCCAGGGATCCGAGCAGTACTTC	CASSLDSQGSEQYF
TRBV5-1	-	15	TRBJ1-3	TRBD1	TGCGCCAGCAGCCGGACAGGGGACGCTGGAAACACCATATATTTT	CASSRTGDAGNTIYF
TRBV5-6	once	13	TRBJ2-3	-	TGTGCCAGCAGCATACGAGAGGCAGGTACGCAGTATTTT	CASSIREAGTQYF
TRBV10-3	few	16	TRBJ2-7	-	TGTGCCATCAGTGCCCCCCCGGGGCAGGGAAGCGACGAGCAGTACTTC	CAISAPPGQGSDEQYF
TRBV11-2	-	12	TRBJ2-7	-	TGTGCCAGCAGCTTAAACAACTACGAGCAGTACTTC	CASSLNNYEQYF
TRBV27	-	14	TRBJ2-5	-	TGTGCCAGCAGTTTTAGCAGGATCCAAGAGACCCAGTACTTC	CASSFSRIQETQYF
TRBV18	-	15	TRBJ1-5	-	TGTGCCAGCTCAAGCGCGGCGAATAGCAATCAGCCCCAGCATTTT	CASSSAANSNQPQHF
TRBV9	-	13	TRBJ2-5	-	TGTGCCAGCAGCGTAGGATTTGGAGAGACCCAGTACTTC	CASSVGFGETQYF
TRBV7-9	few	15	TRBJ2-1	TRBD2	TGTGCCAGCAGCTTAGGCGCGGTTAGCGGGAATGAGCAGTTCTTC	CASSLGAVSGNEQFF
TRBV11-3	few	14	TRBJ2-1	-	TGTGCCAGCAGCTTAGTTGGGGATTTGAATGAGCAGTTCTTC	CASSLVGDLNEQFF
TRBV9	-	15	TRBJ2-5	-	TGTGCCAGCAGCGTAGGGTGGAGTAGCAGAGAGACCCAGTACTTC	CASSVGWSSRETQYF
TRBV7-2	-	17	TRBJ2-1	-	TGTGCCAGCAGCTTAATCTTGGCGGGTCTAGCCTCCCATGAGCAGTTCTTC	CASSLILAGLASHEQFF
TRBV10-3	-	15	TRBJ2-2	TRBD2	TGTGCCATCAGTCCGGGACTAGCGGGAGCCGGGGAGCTGTTTTTT	CAISPGLAGAGELFF
TRBV6-4	-	13	TRBJ2-1	-	TGTGCCAGCAGTGACTCAGGCAACAATGAGCAGTTCTTC	CASSDSGNNEQFF
TRBV5-4	-	14	TRBJ2-7	-	TGTGCCAGCAGTCCACAGCGGGCCTCCTACGAGCAGTACTTC	CASSPQRASYEQYF
TRBV5-6	once	17	TRBJ1-4	TRBD1	TGTGCCAGCAGCTTGGGACAGGGGCATTCGGCTAATGAAAAACTGTTTTTT	CASSLGQGHSANEKLFF
TRBV18	-	14	TRBJ1-3	-	TGTGCCAGCTCAAAAATAGGGCAAGGAAACACCATATATTTT	CASSKIGQGNTIYF
TRBV30	-	11	TRBJ2-7	-	TGTGCCTGGAGTCAACAGAACGAGCAGTACTTC	CAWSQQNEQYF
TRBV18	-	13	TRBJ2-7	-	TGTGCCAGCTCACCGGGACACCTCAACGAGCAGTACTTC	CASSPGHLNEQYF
TRBV7-9	-	13	TRBJ1-1	-	TGTGCCAGCAGCTTAGAGGCGAACACTGAAGCTTTCTTT	CASSLEANTEAFF
TRBV11-3	-	16	TRBJ2-3	TRBD1	TGTGCCAGCAGACAACCCAGGGGGCGGGGAACAGATACGCAGTATTTT	CASRQPRGRGTDTQYF
TRBV7-3	-	14	TRBJ2-5	-	TGTGCCAGCAGCTTAAGGGCCGGGGAGGAGACCCAGTACTTC	CASSLRAGEETQYF
TRBV28	-	12	TRBJ1-5	-	TGTGCCAGCAGCAGAGGCAATCAGCCCCAGCATTTT	CASSRGNQPQHF
TRBV28	-	14	TRBJ2-1	-	TGTGCCAGCAGGTACGGGGGAATGGACAATGAGCAGTTCTTC	CASRYGGMDNEQFF
TRBV19	few	14	TRBJ2-1	-	TGTGCCAGTACCTCCGGAGCCCGGTTTAATGAGCAGTTCTTC	CASTSGARFNEQFF
TRBV11-2	-	14	TRBJ2-7	-	TGTGCCAGCAGCTTAGGTGGACTTTCCGGCGAGCAGTACTTC	CASSLGGLSGEQYF
TRBV4-3	-	15	TRBJ1-3	-	TGCGCCAGCAGCCCCAGACAGGTCTCTGGAAACACCATATATTTT	CASSPRQVSGNTIYF
TRBV9	few	15	TRBJ1-1	TRBD1	TGTGCCAGCAGCGTAACCGGGACAGTGAACACTGAAGCTTTCTTT	CASSVTGTVNTEAFF
TRBV9	-	14	TRBJ2-3	-	TGTGCCAGCAGCGTAGTTGGGGTTTGGGATACGCAGTATTTT	CASSVVGVWDTQYF
TRBV6-6	-	14	TRBJ2-5	-	TGTGCCAGCAGTTACGATACAGGGAGGGAGACCCAGTACTTC	CASSYDTGRETQYF
TRBV19	few	12	TRBJ2-1	-	TGTGCCAGTCCGCCCAGCTTACATGAGCAGTTCTTC	CASPPSLHEQFF
TRBV7-8	-	12	TRBJ1-2	-	TGTGCCAGCAGCTTAGTTGGGGGTGGCTACACCTTC	CASSLVGGGYTF
TRBV18	-	16	TRBJ2-7	TRBD2	TGTGCCAGCTCGCCAAGGCGTACTAGCGACTCCTACGAGCAGTACTTC	CASSPRRTSDSYEQYF
TRBV15	-	15	TRBJ2-7	TRBD1	TGTGCCACCAGCAGCGGCACAGGGGCATCCTACGAGCAGTACTTC	CATSSGTGASYEQYF
TRBV2	-	12	TRBJ2-1	-	TGTGCCAGCGGGGTCACTACACATGAGCAGTTCTTC	CASGVTTHEQFF
TRBV2	-	17	TRBJ1-5	TRBD1	TGTGCCAGCAAGGCGGGGACAGGGGACTATAGCAATCAGCCCCAGCATTTT	CASKAGTGDYSNQPQHF
TRBV5-4	once	15	TRBJ2-3	-	TGTGCCAGCAGCCGAGGGATTGGCGCAACAGATACGCAGTATTTT	CASSRGIGATDTQYF
TRBV2	once	13	TRBJ2-1	-	TGTGCCAGCATAAGCGGGTTATACAATGAGCAGTTCTTC	CASISGLYNEQFF
TRBV4-3	-	19	TRBJ2-1	TRBD2	TGCGCCAGCAGCCAAGGAAGTAGCGGGGGGACTTGGTCCTACAATGAGCAGTTCTTC	CASSQGSSGGTWSYNEQFF
TRBV20-1	-	11	TRBJ1-4	-	TGCAGTGCTAGAGATCAAGGGAAACTGTTTTTT	CSARDQGKLFF
TRBV10-2	few	11	TRBJ2-3	-	TGCGCCAGCAGTTCCACAGATACGCAGTATTTT	CASSSTDTQYF
TRBV30	-	12	TRBJ2-7	-	TGTGCCACCGGACGGGATACCTACGAGCAGTACTTC	CATGRDTYEQYF
TRBV6-1	-	12	TRBJ2-1	TRBD2	TGTGCCACCGTTAGCGGGAGTGGGGAGCAGTTCTTC	CATVSGSGEQFF
TRBV7-9	-	14	TRBJ1-4	TRBD1	TGTGCCAGCACAGGGGGTTCAACTAATGAAAAACTGTTTTTT	CASTGGSTNEKLFF